This TCR beta chain was sequenced during a study of post-analysis software for immune sequencing data (dated by TCRdb to about 2015). Concerning the study at large: Recorded disease courses included relapsing-remitting, secondary progressive and progressive-relapsing multiple sclerosis, with some patients lacking subtype annotation. The multiple sclerosis patient repertoires were compared with 10 to 12 previously published healthy control repertoires from donors aged about 6 to 25 years. A subset of samples was prepared in parallel using single-end sample barcoding, then pooled and co-amplified after Illumina adapter ligation.

The study at large found these results: Significantly higher frequencies in patients than in controls were found for about 5 TRBV segments, including TRBV5-6, TRBV5-1 and TRBV20-1. The multiple sclerosis patient group was slightly younger than the control group. Direct clustering with F measure revealed strong co-clustering of samples prepared in the same batch, which led to a batch-effect correction. Normalized Chao1 diversity was significantly lower in multiple sclerosis patients than controls, suggesting substantial peripheral T-cell clonal expansion.

Receptor libraries were prepared by PCR. The sequencer listed for this sample is Illumina HiSeq 2500. To reduce PCR and sequencing biases, unique molecular identifiers were built into the TCR beta cDNA libraries. Roughly 0.5 million cDNA molecules were obtained per 1 to 10 million input T cells, so each molecule approximated one T cell. The patient libraries were prepared and sequenced with the same protocol used for the earlier healthy control dataset. Samples belonging to the same batch were prepared together, multiplexed and sequenced on a shared HiSeq lane. The original methods were these. MIGEC was used to process the raw barcoded reads, and molecular identifier groups with only a single read were discarded before consensus assembly and CDR3 extraction. Clonotype tables were post-analysed with VDJtools, normalizing diversity by down-sampling all datasets to the smallest sample size. Repertoire overlap clustering matched CDR3 amino acid but not nucleotide sequences to correct batch-related cross-sample contamination. TCRdb itself trimmed the public reads at Q25 with fastp, ran MiXCR and retained productive beta chains. Every entry covers one CDR3 protein and lists the most common genes and DNA from its rows. TCRdb, not the original authors, processed these V and J calls. The sample table shows hundreds of thousands of distinct CDR3 sequences, and around 60% are seen once. Of the sample, 10% to 12% falls within the top ten clones.

The CDR3 sequence holds 15 residues, the cysteine and phenylalanine included. Just the 45-base CDR3 DNA is kept, in frame starting at base 1. V and J are truncated by 3 bases and 1 base respectively, leaving an intervening sequence of 12 bases. The germline V gene provides CDR1 MGHDK and CDR2 SYGVNS. To demonstrate the VDJtools post-analysis software, the study profiled TCR beta repertoires from the peripheral blood of around 13 young patients with multiple sclerosis. The patients with multiple sclerosis were children and adolescents between roughly 6 and 17 years of age. As for this clonotype: The specificity of this receptor is unknown. Base qualities are not at hand, and no much larger clone is one base apart.

The chain is made from TRBV25-1 and TRBJ2-5; TRBD2 is possibly the D segment (6 matching bases). The sequenced sample consisted of blood. The TCR originated in a girl between 2 and 10 years old with multiple sclerosis. Here the CDR3 is given as CASSDRTRGQETQYF. The nucleotide sequence reads as follows: TGTGCCAGCAGTGATAGAACGCGGGGCCAAGAGACCCAGTACTTC.